The 23 T cell receptor beta chains given below trace back to one sample, sequenced in a study of T cell responses to AZD1222 COVID-19 vaccine. The method was immunoSEQ multiplex PCR; TCRdb's version includes in-frame clones alone and lacks a portion of them. The sample lists about 200,000 clones, 85% to 95% occurring once. Source: peripheral blood, taken on day 0 of AZD1222 vaccination. Every receptor here comes from an adult in good health.

The V and J genes are TRBV5-4 and TRBJ1-1; TRBD1 matches 11 bases. Per germline, CDR1 SGHNT and CDR2 YYREEE (reference sequence). With V trimmed by 4 bases and J by 1 base, 6 bases remained unmatched. This CDR3 has 16 residues. This CDR3 reads CASSRGTGGRNTEAFF. CDR3 coding DNA: TGTGCCAGCAGCCGTGGGACAGGGGGACGGAACACTGAAGCTTTCTTT. Filled out from reference TRBV5-4 and TRBJ1-1, the complete variable domain reads ETGVTQSPTHLIKTRGQQVTLRCSSQSGHNTVSWYQQALGQGPQFIFQYYREEENGRGNFPPRFSGLQFPNYSSELNVNALELDDSALYLCASSRGTGGRNTEAFFGQGTRLTVV.

The chain couples TRBV12-3 or TRBV12-4 to TRBJ1-2; the match to TRBD1 covers 7 bases. This CDR3 region has 13 residues. The trim removed 6 bases at V and 8 bases at J, leaving 9 bases unmatched. The CDR3 is CASSLGTALGYTF. The DNA for the CDR3 is TGTGCCAGCAGCCTGGGGACAGCTTTAGGCTACACCTTC.

The V and J genes are TRBV12-3 or TRBV12-4 and TRBJ1-1; D uncertain. V shed 8 bases and J shed 7 bases, with 17 bases lying between them. The CDR3 has 13 residues. The CDR3 DNA sequence: TGTGCCAGCGAGAGACGAAAAGGTTATGAAGCTTTCTTT. This encodes CASERRKGYEAFF.

The chain combines TRBV7-9 with TRBJ2-1; 11 bases line up with TRBD2. CDR1 is SEHNR and CDR2 is FQNEAQ in the germline V gene (reference sequence). The CDR3 totals 16 residues. V dropped 0 bases and J dropped 15; count of bases not matched to a gene: 13. CDR3 protein: CASSLAQVLAGGVLFF. CDR3 coding DNA: TGTGCCAGCAGCTTAGCGCAGGTCCTAGCGGGGGGAGTGTTGTTCTTC.

The chain combines TRBV11-2 with TRBJ1-2, with no clear D. The CDR3 is 14 amino acids. CDR1 SGHAT and CDR2 FQNNGV come from the germline V gene. With 7 bases removed from V and 3 bases from J, the gap between germline ends came to 15 bases. The CDR3 spells CASIGRAGHYGYTF. The CDR3 region has the DNA TGTGCCAGCATCGGCCGGGCAGGCCACTATGGCTACACCTTC.

This rearrangement joins TRBV7-2 to TRBJ2-5; the match to TRBD2 covers 10 bases. The CDR3 covers 17 residues. CDR1 and CDR2 from the germline V gene are SGHTA and FQGNSA. V was pared by 4 bases and J by 1 base, with 9 bases of the junction left unmatched. The CDR3 DNA follows: TGTGCCAGCAGCTCCCAAATACGACTAGCGGGCCAAGAGACCCAGTACTTC. Its translation is CASSSQIRLAGQETQYF.

The chain recombines TRBV14 with TRBJ1-4; tentative D call: TRBD1 (6 bases). V dropped 4 bases and J dropped 8 bases, with 14 bases sitting between them. This CDR3 is 14 amino acids long. The germline CDR1 and CDR2 sequences are SGHDN and FVKESK. CDR3 residues: CASSLRGGYEKLFF. DNA for the CDR3: TGTGCCAGCAGCCTGAGGGGGGGATACGAAAAACTGTTTTTT.

V is TRBV19 and J is TRBJ1-2, with D possibly TRBD1 on 6 matching bases. The germline V gene has CDR1 LNHDA and CDR2 SQIVND (reference sequence). This CDR3 comprises 12 residues. V lost 6 bases and J lost 6, with 11 bases in between. CDR3 nucleotides: TGTGCCAGTAGGGGGGGCCGGGATGGCTACACCTTC. Translated, it gives CASRGGRDGYTF.

This chain links TRBV12-3 or TRBV12-4 with TRBJ1-2; a possible D gene is TRBD1 (5 bases). There are 12 residues in the CDR3. Trimming took 1 base from V and 6 from J, leaving 6 bases between them. The CDR3 nucleotides read TGTGCCAGCAGTTTAGGGGGGAATGGCTACACCTTC. Protein: CASSLGGNGYTF.

The chain has TRBV24-1 and TRBJ2-1; TRBD2 matches 13 bases. With 5 bases clipped from V and 0 bases from J, the junction kept 3 bases outside the gene matches. The CDR3 contains 17 residues. Per the germline V gene, CDR1 is KGHDR and CDR2 is SFDVKD. In nucleotides, the CDR3 is TGTGCCACCAGTGGGACTAGCGGGGGATTCTCCTACAATGAGCAGTTCTTC. It is translated as CATSGTSGGFSYNEQFF.

Here the CDR3 DNA reads TGTGCCAGCAGCCCGACAGGGGGGCTGCTGGAAGCTTTCTTT. Encoded protein: CASSPTGGLLEAFF. The rearrangement links TRBV6-5 to TRBJ1-1, with TRBD1 matching 9 bases. The germline V gene encodes CDR1 MNHEY and CDR2 SVGAGI. V was pared by 6 bases and J by 8 bases, with 10 bases of the junction left unmatched. The CDR3 has 14 amino acids.

The chain links TRBV18 to TRBJ1-3, with 9 bases identical to TRBD1. J gave up 4 bases and V 6 bases, and 10 bases lay outside the gene matches. This CDR3 is built from 16 residues. CDR1 and CDR2 from the germline V gene are KGHSH and LQKENI. The CDR3 sequence: CASSPTQGAKGNTIYF. In DNA, the CDR3 is TGTGCCAGCTCCCCTACACAGGGGGCGAAAGGAAACACCATATATTTT. Variable domain in full (rest from reference TRBV18 and TRBJ1-3): NAGVMQNPRHLVRRRGQEARLRCSPMKGHSHVYWYRQLPEEGLKFMVYLQKENIIDESGMPKERFSAEFPKEGPSILRIQQVVRGDSAAYFCASSPTQGAKGNTIYFGEGSWLTVV.

The genes are TRBV7-2 and TRBJ1-3; D is ambiguous. This CDR3 region has 15 residues. From germline, CDR1 is SGHTA and CDR2 FQGNSA. Deletions cut 5 bases from V and 0 bases from J, with 11 bases between. DNA for the CDR3: TGTGCCAGCAGCCAACGGAGTACCTCTGGAAACACCATATATTTT. Residues: CASSQRSTSGNTIYF.

This chain links TRBV10-3 with TRBJ1-1, with a tentative D call TRBD1 (5 bases). The V and J ends lost 6 bases and 2 bases respectively, with 13 bases between them. The V gene's germline CDR1 is ENHRY and CDR2 SYGVKD. CDR3 length: 14 amino acids. The CDR3 protein is CAIRQGLKNTEAFF. In nucleotides, the CDR3 is TGTGCCATCAGGCAGGGATTGAAAAACACTGAAGCTTTCTTT.

The chain couples TRBV6-2 or TRBV6-3 to TRBJ1-5; tentative D call: TRBD1 (6 bases). CDR1 is MNHEY and CDR2 is SVGEGT in the germline V gene. The CDR3 covers 17 residues. V was cut by 0 bases and J by 4 bases, with 16 bases left in between. The CDR3 sequence is CASSYSRMGGPNQPQHF. The DNA for the CDR3 is TGTGCCAGCAGTTACTCCCGGATGGGGGGCCCAAATCAGCCCCAGCATTTT.

The chain employs TRBV3-1 (or the pseudogene TRBV3-2) and TRBJ1-1; D gene ambiguous. The CDR3 is 14 amino acids. V shed 8 bases and J shed 1 base, with 14 bases lying between them. From germline, CDR1 is LGHDT and CDR2 YNNKEL (reference sequence). CDR3 region: CASAPELRNTEAFF. CDR3 nucleotide sequence: TGTGCCAGCGCCCCCGAGCTGAGGAACACTGAAGCTTTCTTT.

The chain uses TRBV28 and TRBJ2-3; the match to TRBD1 covers 10 bases. The CDR3 has 17 residues. Trimming removed 4 bases from V and 3 bases from J; junction bases left unmatched: 10. Per germline, CDR1 MDHEN and CDR2 SYDVKM. The CDR3 spells CASSSDPRTGGTDTQYF. CDR3 nucleotide sequence: TGTGCCAGCAGTTCCGACCCCCGGACAGGGGGGACAGATACGCAGTATTTT.

J is TRBJ1-4 and V is TRBV5-1; tentative D call: TRBD1 (5 bases). V was cut by 4 bases and J by 5 bases, with 12 bases left in between. The CDR3 contains 14 residues. Germline-derived CDR1 and CDR2 are SGHRS and YFSETQ. This CDR3 reads CASSQPGLNEKLFF. Written as DNA, the CDR3 is TGCGCCAGCAGCCAACCGGGGCTAAATGAAAAACTGTTTTTT. Supplemented by reference TRBV5-1 and TRBJ1-4, the full variable domain reads KAGVTQTPRYLIKTRGQQVTLSCSPISGHRSVSWYQQTPGQGLQFLFEYFSETQRNKGNFPGRFSGRQFSNSRSEMNVSTLELGDSALYLCASSQPGLNEKLFFGSGTQLSVL.

The rearrangement joins TRBV7-9 to TRBJ1-2; D may be TRBD1 (5 bases). This CDR3 has 16 residues. Germline V gene data show CDR1 as SEHNR and CDR2 as FQNEAQ (reference sequence). The V gene lost 5 bases and the J gene lost 5 bases, with 21 bases spanning the gap. This CDR3 is CASSPYPDSGKYGYTF. As DNA, the CDR3 is TGTGCCAGCAGCCCCTACCCAGACAGTGGGAAGTATGGCTACACCTTC. Using reference TRBV7-9 and TRBJ1-2 for the parts outside the CDR3, the full variable domain is DTGVSQNPRHKITKRGQNVTFRCDPISEHNRLYWYRQTLGQGPEFLTYFQNEAQLEKSRLLSDRFSAERPKGSFSTLEIQRTEQGDSAMYLCASSPYPDSGKYGYTFGSGTRLTVV.

This sequence joins TRBV7-9 and TRBJ1-1; TRBD1 might be the D (5 bases). CDR3 length: 14 residues. Germline V lookup: CDR1 SEHNR, CDR2 FQNEAQ (reference sequence). The V gene lost 1 base and the J gene lost 4 bases, with 10 bases spanning the gap. CDR3 nucleotides: TGTGCCAGCAGCTTAGTGGGCAGGGTCACTGAAGCTTTCTTT. Protein sequence: CASSLVGRVTEAFF.

This chain links TRBV28 with TRBJ2-2; D might be TRBD1 (6 bases). This CDR3 spans 14 amino acids. Germline CDR1 and CDR2: MDHEN and SYDVKM. V dropped 6 bases and J dropped 3 bases, with 11 bases sitting between them. The CDR3 loop is CASSSGTYTGELFF. The CDR3 nucleotides read TGTGCCAGCAGCTCCGGGACATACACCGGGGAGCTGTTTTTT.

The chain carries TRBV19 and TRBJ1-1; no clear D. The V gene lost 3 bases and the J gene lost 1 base, with 9 bases spanning the gap. CDR3 size: 14 residues. Germline loops: CDR1 LNHDA, CDR2 SQIVND (reference sequence). The CDR3 DNA sequence: TGTGCCAGTAGTATTGGGTGGCGGAACACTGAAGCTTTCTTT. It translates to CASSIGWRNTEAFF.

This clone has only one observation. The chain couples TRBV12-2 to TRBJ2-3; no DNA check was done on the table's D call, TRBD1. TRBV12-2 is reported as a pseudogene. The CDR3 covers 15 residues. CDR3 nucleotide sequence: TGTGCAAGTCGCCCCAGACAGGGGGGGACAGATACGCAGTATTTT. It is translated as CASRPRQGGTDTQYF.